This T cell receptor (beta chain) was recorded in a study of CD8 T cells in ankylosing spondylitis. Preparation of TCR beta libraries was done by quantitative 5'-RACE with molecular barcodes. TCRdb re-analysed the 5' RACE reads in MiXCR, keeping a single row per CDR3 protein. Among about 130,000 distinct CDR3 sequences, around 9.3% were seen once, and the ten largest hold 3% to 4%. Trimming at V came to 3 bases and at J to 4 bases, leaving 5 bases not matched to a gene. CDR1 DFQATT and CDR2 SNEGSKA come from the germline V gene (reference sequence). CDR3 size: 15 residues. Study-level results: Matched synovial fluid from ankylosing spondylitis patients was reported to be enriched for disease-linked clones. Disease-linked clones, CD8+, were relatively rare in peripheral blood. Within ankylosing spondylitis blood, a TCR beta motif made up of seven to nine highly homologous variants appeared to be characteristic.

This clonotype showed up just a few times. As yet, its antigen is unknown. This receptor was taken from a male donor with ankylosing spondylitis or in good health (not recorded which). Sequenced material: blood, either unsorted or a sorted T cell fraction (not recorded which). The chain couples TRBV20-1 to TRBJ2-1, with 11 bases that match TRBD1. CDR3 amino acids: CSASIWDRGYNEQFF. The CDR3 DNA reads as TGCAGTGCTAGTATTTGGGACAGGGGGTACAATGAGCAGTTCTTC.